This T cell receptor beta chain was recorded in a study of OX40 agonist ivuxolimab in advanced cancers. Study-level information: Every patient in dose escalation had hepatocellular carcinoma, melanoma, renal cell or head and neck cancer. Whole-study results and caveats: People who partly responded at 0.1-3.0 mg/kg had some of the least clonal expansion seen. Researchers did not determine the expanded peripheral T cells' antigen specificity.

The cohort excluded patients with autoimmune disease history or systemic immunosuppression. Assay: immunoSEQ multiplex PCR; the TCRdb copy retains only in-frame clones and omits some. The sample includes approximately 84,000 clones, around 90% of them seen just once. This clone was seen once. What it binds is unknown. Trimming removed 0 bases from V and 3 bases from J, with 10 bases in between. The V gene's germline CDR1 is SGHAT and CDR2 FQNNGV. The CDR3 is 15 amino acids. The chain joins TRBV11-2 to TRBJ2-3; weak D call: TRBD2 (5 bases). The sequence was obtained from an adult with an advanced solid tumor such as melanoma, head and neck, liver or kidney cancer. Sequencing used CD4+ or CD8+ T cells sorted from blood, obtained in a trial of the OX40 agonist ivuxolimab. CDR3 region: CASSLDISGTDTQYF. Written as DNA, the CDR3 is TGTGCCAGCAGCTTAGATATCTCGGGGACAGATACGCAGTATTTT.